The T cell receptor beta chain described here comes from a study of blood T cell repertoires in COVID-19 (dated by TCRdb to the early 2020s). Turning to the overall study: Samples from collaborators originated in the United States, Italy and Spain and spanned both the acute and convalescent phases of COVID-19. The material from the prospective study consisted of cDNA or gDNA derived from T cells, B-cell-depleted T cells, or PBMCs. The dataset comprised deeply sampled blood TCRbeta repertoires from subjects exposed to, actively infected with, or recovered from COVID-19. The repertoires were released in a freely available public database meant as a resource for research on the immune response to SARS-CoV-2. Samples came from the ongoing ImmuneRACE study (first 160 participants) plus 1,254 subjects from 6 global collaborators. A de-identified subject ID, COVID-19 status, age in years and sex were almost always included in the sample metadata. Where HLA class I and class II types were available, the types were taken from metadata supplied by the sample provider, not from assay-based typing.

Overall results and qualifications from the work: The quantity of clinical and demographic metadata differed by source and by participant and was supplied without curation.

This clone has just one count. No cognate antigen has been identified for it. Base quality data are lacking; no much larger clone is found one base away. TCRbeta CDR3 regions were amplified from genomic DNA using the immunoSEQ Assay, a bias-controlled multiplex PCR. Under the source paper's analysis protocol: The number of nucleated cells in each sample was estimated from the amplification of reference gene primers within the assay. Sequence reads were collapsed and filtered to measure the absolute abundance of every unique TCRbeta CDR3 rearrangement. For each sample, productive Simpson clonality was calculated as the square root of Simpson's diversity index across productive rearrangements. This immuneACCESS table, as held by TCRdb, lists in-frame sequences with V and J called but not all clones. Of the missing ones, under half trace to an unresolved V gene in checked studies; the others have no known cause. That table supplies the V and J calls and clone size; D and trimming were determined from the DNA. Across this sample there are around 200,000 clones, with about 86% seen only once. Approximately 6.2% of the sample rests with the top ten.

A second Seattle source provided samples from volunteer blood donors who had recovered from COVID-19. The collaborating institutions used their own protocols to collect whole blood in K2EDTA tubes. Collaborator samples were shipped for TCRbeta analysis as frozen whole blood, isolated PBMCs, or DNA extracted from either sample type. The CDR3 measures 14 amino acids from cysteine to phenylalanine. Here the CDR3 DNA is all that survives: 42 bases in frame from base 1. CDR1 and CDR2, looked up from the germline V gene, are SGHRS and YFSETQ. V has 5 bases trimmed and J has 4 bases trimmed; junction bases matching no gene number 7.

The rearranged segments are TRBV5-1 and TRBJ2-7, and 9 bases in between align with TRBD2. This sequence was found in a man aged 55 to 70 who had recovered from COVID-19. The sample taken for sequencing was peripheral blood. For the CDR3, the sequence is CASRRTSVGYEQYF. The DNA reads as follows: TGCGCCAGCAGGCGGACTAGCGTAGGGTACGAGCAGTACTTC.